This record concerns one T cell receptor (beta chain) sequence. The data belong to a study of shared clonotypes between healthy human individuals. TCRdb's copy holds only in-frame clones and misses some; the assay was immunoSEQ multiplex PCR. The data contain around 450,000 clones, roughly 83% of them singletons. Germline CDR1 is SGHTA and CDR2 is FQGNSA. V dropped 0 bases and J dropped 7 bases, with 13 bases sitting between them. This CDR3 has 15 amino acids. The study drew all its donors from Caucasian adults living in Nashville, Tennessee. J is TRBJ1-5 and V is TRBV7-2; D unresolved. The receptor's source is a woman aged 40 to 50 in good health. Some clones in this sample may be carry-over from other donors' samples. The sample taken for sequencing was PBMCs. Written as DNA, the CDR3 is TGTGCCAGCAGCTTAGCGTCGGGGTCAGGACAGCCCCAGCATTTT. It yields the protein CASSLASGSGQPQHF.